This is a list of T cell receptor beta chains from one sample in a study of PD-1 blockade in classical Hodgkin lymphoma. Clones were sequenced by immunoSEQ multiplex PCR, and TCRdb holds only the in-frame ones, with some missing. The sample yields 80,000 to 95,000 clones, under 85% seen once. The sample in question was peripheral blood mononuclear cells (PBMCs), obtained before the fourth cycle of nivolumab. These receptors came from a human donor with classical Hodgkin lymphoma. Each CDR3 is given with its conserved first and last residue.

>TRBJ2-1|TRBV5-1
CASSLGNSNNEQFF
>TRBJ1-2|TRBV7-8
CASSLSASNYGYTF
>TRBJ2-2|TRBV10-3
CAIGGLAGVNTGELFF
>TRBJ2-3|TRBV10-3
CAISGGREGTDTQYF
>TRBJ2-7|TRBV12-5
CASGLGLEGEQYF
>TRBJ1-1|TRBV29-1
CSAQNTEAFF
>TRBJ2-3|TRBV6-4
CASNIRSGAEEADTQYF
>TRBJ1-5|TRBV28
CASSFPRGQAYSNQPQHF
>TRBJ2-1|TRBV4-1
CASSHLLGGQFF
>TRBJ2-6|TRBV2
CASSESRAGANVLTF
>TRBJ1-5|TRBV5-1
CASSHDGQGNQPQHF
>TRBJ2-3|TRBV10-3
CAISERWVVEDTQYF
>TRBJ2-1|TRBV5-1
CASSLLAGSTYNEQFF
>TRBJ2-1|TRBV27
CASSLLAGSYNEQFF
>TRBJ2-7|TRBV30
CAWSQGVTYEQYF
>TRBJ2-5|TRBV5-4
CASSLGGGPQETQYF
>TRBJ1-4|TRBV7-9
CASSLGAGRTTNEKLFF
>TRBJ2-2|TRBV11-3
CASRARGGGNTGELFF
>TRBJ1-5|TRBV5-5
CASSFRQGGGNQPQHF
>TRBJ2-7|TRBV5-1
CASSEQTYYEQYF